A single sample is the source of the 23 T cell receptor beta chains below, sequenced in a study of response to subunit inactivated influenza vaccine. TCRdb ran MiXCR on the RT-PCR reads and lists one entry per CDR3 protein. This repertoire shows approximately 310,000 distinct CDR3 sequences, roughly a fifth found once; its top ten account for about 9.4%. The starting material was PBMCs from blood, obtained 21 months after vaccination. The source is a man between 50 and 75 years old who received an inactivated influenza vaccine.

V gene TRBV11-2 combines with J gene TRBJ2-6; D gene uncertain. Germline assignment: CDR1 SGHAT and CDR2 FQNNGV. The CDR3 runs to 19 residues. V was cut by 5 bases and J by 2 bases, with 22 bases left in between. The CDR3 DNA reads as TGTGCCAGCAGCGCCCTTATCCGGGCTCCACCTCCTGGGGCCAACGTCCTGACTTTC. This sequence encodes CASSALIRAPPPGANVLTF.

Only a few counts were recorded for this clonotype. The chain has TRBV5-4 and TRBJ1-2; D might be TRBD1 (6 bases). Germline loops: CDR1 SGHNT, CDR2 YYREEE (reference sequence). Trimming removed 0 bases from V and 6 bases from J, with 15 bases in between. The CDR3 spans 15 residues. CDR3 loop: CASSLEGGQINGYTF. CDR3 bases: TGTGCCAGCAGCTTGGAAGGAGGACAGATAAATGGCTACACCTTC.

This sequence joins TRBV7-9 and TRBJ2-3; tentative D call: TRBD2 (5 bases). Germline CDR1 SEHNR, CDR2 FQNEAQ (reference sequence). The V end was cut by 1 base, the J end by 3 bases, with 11 bases between. The CDR3 length is 15 residues. This CDR3 reads CASSLVGRVTDTQYF. Here the CDR3 DNA reads TGTGCCAGCAGCTTAGTAGGGAGAGTAACAGATACGCAGTATTTT.

This clonotype was counted only a few times. The genes are TRBV20-1 and TRBJ1-1; 7 bases are a match to TRBD1. The J segment lost 1 base and the V segment lost 5 bases, leaving 4 bases of the junction unmatched. The CDR3 has 13 amino acids. Germline V gene lookup returns CDR1 DFQATT and CDR2 SNEGSKA (reference sequence). CDR3 nucleotides: TGCAGTGCTTTAGGGGGCACGAACACTGAAGCTTTCTTT. As protein: CSALGGTNTEAFF.

The chain uses TRBV5-1 and TRBJ2-3; 9 positions agree with TRBD1. V was pared by 3 bases and J by 4 bases, with 9 bases of the junction left unmatched. The length of the CDR3 is 16 residues. From germline, CDR1 is SGHRS and CDR2 YFSETQ. CDR3: CASSWSTGGVADTQYF. CDR3 DNA: TGCGCCAGCAGCTGGTCGACAGGGGGGGTCGCAGATACGCAGTATTTT.

This clonotype was observed a few times. The rearrangement uses TRBV29-1 and TRBJ1-1, with D possibly being TRBD1 (5 bases). CDR1 and CDR2 (germline): SQVTM, ANQGSEA. V was shortened by 7 bases and J by 2 bases, with 11 bases between the two germline ends. The CDR3 covers 12 residues. The CDR3 region has the DNA TGCAGCGGCCTCCGGGGCAACACTGAAGCTTTCTTT. Translation: CSGLRGNTEAFF.

This chain links TRBV7-2 with TRBJ1-6; D possibly corresponds to TRBD1 (5 bases). Between the trimmed V and J ends, which lost 4 bases and 5 bases, there was a span of 12 bases. Germline V gene lookup returns CDR1 SGHTA and CDR2 FQGNSA. This CDR3 contains 15 residues. CDR3: CASSSRDGNNSPLHF. The DNA for the CDR3 is TGTGCCAGCAGCTCCCGGGACGGAAATAATTCACCCCTCCACTTT. Full variable domain (missing parts from reference TRBV7-2 and TRBJ1-6): GAGVSQSPSNKVTEKGKDVELRCDPISGHTALYWYRQSLGQGLEFLIYFQGNSAPDKSGLPSDRFSAERTGGSVSTLTIQRTQQEDSAVYLCASSSRDGNNSPLHFGNGTRLTVT.

Notes on this clonotype: The junction does not match germline at one end; this may be a read error. This chain connects TRBV4-2 to TRBJ2-1, with D possibly TRBD2 on 5 matching bases. Germline values: CDR1 LGHNA, CDR2 YNFKEQ. This CDR3 comprises 15 residues. The CDR3 DNA is TGTGCCAGCACCCAATCGGGGAGTCCCTACAATGAGCAGTTCTTC. Its protein product is CASTQSGSPYNEQFF.

This clonotype occurred a few times. This chain joins TRBV10-3 and TRBJ1-5, with D possibly being TRBD1 (6 bases). The CDR3 runs to 14 residues. Germline-derived CDR1 and CDR2 are ENHRY and SYGVKD. The V gene lost 2 bases and the J gene lost 6 bases, with 11 bases spanning the gap. This CDR3 reads CAISEAGGRQPQHF. The CDR3 DNA sequence: TGTGCCATCAGTGAGGCTGGGGGCCGTCAGCCCCAGCATTTT.

The chain combines TRBV18 with TRBJ1-1, with a tentative D call TRBD1 (6 bases). With 2 bases removed from V and 6 bases from J, the gap between germline ends came to 13 bases. The CDR3 runs to 14 residues. Per germline, CDR1 KGHSH and CDR2 LQKENI. Here the CDR3 DNA reads TGTGCCAGCTCACCAACAGGGAGGGCAGCTGAAGCTTTCTTT. It is translated as CASSPTGRAAEAFF. The variable domain in full, completed from reference TRBV18 and TRBJ1-1, reads NAGVMQNPRHLVRRRGQEARLRCSPMKGHSHVYWYRQLPEEGLKFMVYLQKENIIDESGMPKERFSAEFPKEGPSILRIQQVVRGDSAAYFCASSPTGRAAEAFFGQGTRLTVV.

The chain links TRBV29-1 to TRBJ1-1, with 9 nucleotides matching TRBD1. This CDR3 spans 13 amino acids. The V segment lost 6 bases and the J segment 3 bases; nucleotides outside the gene matches: 5. Germline V lookup: CDR1 SQVTM, CDR2 ANQGSEA. The CDR3 DNA sequence: TGCAGCGTCTTCCGACAGGGGGACACTGAAGCTTTCTTT. It specifies CSVFRQGDTEAFF.

This clonotype has only a few counts. This rearrangement joins TRBV7-2 to TRBJ1-1; weak D call: TRBD1 (5 bases). Germline V gene sequence: CDR1 SGHTA, CDR2 FQGNSA. The CDR3 totals 15 residues. Trimming stripped 5 bases from V and 1 base from J, with 14 bases between. The CDR3 spells CASSVTGTPNTEAFF. In DNA form, the CDR3 reads TGTGCCAGCAGCGTCACCGGGACCCCGAACACTGAAGCTTTCTTT.

This chain uses TRBV12-3 or TRBV12-4 with TRBJ1-5; D is ambiguous. This CDR3 contains 13 residues. The germline V and J ends were trimmed by 7 bases and 7 bases, with 14 bases remaining between them. The CDR3 here is CASTGRERQPQHF. The CDR3 DNA is TGTGCCAGCACCGGACGGGAGAGGCAGCCCCAGCATTTT.

This clonotype has a count of ten or more. The chain carries TRBV20-1 and TRBJ2-1; D not certain. This CDR3 spans 15 amino acids. Deletions cut 3 bases from V and 4 bases from J, with 16 bases between. Germline V gene data show CDR1 as DFQATT and CDR2 as SNEGSKA (reference sequence). CDR3 protein: CSASGYLKLYNEQFF. The CDR3, as DNA: TGCAGTGCTAGCGGATACTTAAAGTTATACAATGAGCAGTTCTTC.

In this sample, this clonotype turned up a few times. This chain links TRBV20-1 with TRBJ2-1, with TRBD2 matching 10 bases. The CDR3 spans 19 residues. The ends lost 0 bases at V and 4 bases at J; junction bases unmatched: 15. The V gene's germline CDR1 is DFQATT and CDR2 SNEGSKA (reference sequence). CDR3: CSARDQSRSASGRYNEQFF. The CDR3 nucleotides are TGCAGTGCTAGAGATCAATCTAGGAGTGCTAGCGGGAGATACAATGAGCAGTTCTTC.

This clonotype has a count of ten or more. The chain employs TRBV20-1 and TRBJ1-6; tentative D call: TRBD1 (5 bases). The CDR3 loop spans 15 amino acids. Germline V lookup: CDR1 DFQATT, CDR2 SNEGSKA (reference sequence). Trimming took off 0 bases at V and 10 bases at J, with 16 bases between the two ends. CDR3 in DNA: TGCAGTGCTAGAGATAGTGACAGTATCTACTCACCCCTCCACTTT. Its protein product is CSARDSDSIYSPLHF.

J is TRBJ2-7 and V is TRBV20-1; no firm D call. This CDR3 has 11 residues. V was shortened by 3 bases and J by 7 bases, with 10 bases between the two germline ends. Germline V gives CDR1 DFQATT, CDR2 SNEGSKA (reference sequence). DNA of the CDR3: TGCAGTGCTAGTGACGGCGGAGAGCAGTACTTC. Residues: CSASDGGEQYF.

There are a few counts of this clonotype. The chain recombines TRBV5-1 with TRBJ2-5, with D possibly being TRBD2 (5 bases). CDR1 and CDR2 (germline): SGHRS, YFSETQ. Trimming took 0 bases from V and 5 from J, leaving 17 bases between them. The CDR3 runs 16 residues. This CDR3 reads CASSLVWTQQAETQYF. Written as DNA, the CDR3 is TGCGCCAGCAGCTTGGTTTGGACTCAACAAGCGGAGACCCAGTACTTC.

The chain employs TRBV18 and TRBJ2-3; TRBD2 aligns across 7 bases. J was trimmed by 1 base and V by 0 bases; bases with no gene match: 4. Germline CDR1 is KGHSH and CDR2 is LQKENI. CDR3 length equals 16 residues. This CDR3 reads CASSPPKGGGTDTQYF. In DNA form, the CDR3 reads TGTGCCAGCTCACCACCGAAGGGAGGGGGCACAGATACGCAGTATTTT.

This sequence joins TRBV11-2 and TRBJ1-2; D is unclear. Trimming stripped 4 bases from V and 1 base from J, with 10 bases between. The germline gives CDR1 SGHAT, CDR2 FQNNGV. The CDR3 is made up of 14 amino acids. Here the CDR3 DNA reads TGTGCCAGCAGCTATACGGGTCTTAACTATGGCTACACCTTC. It translates to CASSYTGLNYGYTF.

The chain links TRBV12-3 or TRBV12-4 to TRBJ2-2; possible D gene TRBD2, 6 bases. With 4 bases removed from V and 3 bases from J, the gap between germline ends came to 9 bases. This CDR3 is 14 amino acids long. CDR3 sequence reads: CASSSRGYTGELFF. The CDR3, as DNA: TGTGCCAGCAGTTCCCGGGGGTACACCGGGGAGCTGTTTTTT.

This chain connects TRBV7-9 to TRBJ1-1; 11 bases line up with TRBD1. The V gene end was trimmed by 5 bases and the J gene end by 2 bases; junction bases not matched to a gene: 7. CDR1 is SEHNR, CDR2 FQNEAQ, per germline (reference sequence). The CDR3 spans 16 residues. CDR3 region: CASSPGTGGRNTEAFF. CDR3 coding DNA: TGTGCCAGCAGCCCCGGGACAGGGGGGCGAAACACTGAAGCTTTCTTT.

The sample holds many counts of this clonotype. The rearrangement uses TRBV4-3 and TRBJ1-2; 9 bases match TRBD1. V gave up 1 base and J gave up 4 bases; unmatched junction bases: 4. Per germline, CDR1 LGHNA and CDR2 YSLEER. This CDR3 spans 15 amino acids. The CDR3 region has the DNA TGCGCCAGCAGCCAAGGGGACAGGGACATCTATGGCTACACCTTC. Its translation is CASSQGDRDIYGYTF.